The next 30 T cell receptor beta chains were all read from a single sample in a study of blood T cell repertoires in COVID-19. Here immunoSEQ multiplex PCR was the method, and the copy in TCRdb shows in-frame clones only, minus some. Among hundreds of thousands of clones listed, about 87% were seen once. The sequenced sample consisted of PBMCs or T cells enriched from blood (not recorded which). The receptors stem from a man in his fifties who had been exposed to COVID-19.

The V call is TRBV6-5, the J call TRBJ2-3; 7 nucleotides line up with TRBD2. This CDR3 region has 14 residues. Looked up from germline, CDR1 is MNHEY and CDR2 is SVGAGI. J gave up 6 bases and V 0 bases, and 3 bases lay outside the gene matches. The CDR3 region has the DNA TGTGCCAGCAGTTACTCTGGTAGCGGGGATACGCAGTATTTT. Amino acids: CASSYSGSGDTQYF.

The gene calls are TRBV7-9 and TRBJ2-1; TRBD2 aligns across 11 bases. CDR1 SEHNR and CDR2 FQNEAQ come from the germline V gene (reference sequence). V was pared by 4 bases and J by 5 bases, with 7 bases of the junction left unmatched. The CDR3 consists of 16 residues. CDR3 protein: CASSSPGLAADNEQFF. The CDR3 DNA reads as TGTGCCAGCAGCTCACCGGGACTAGCGGCAGACAATGAGCAGTTCTTC.

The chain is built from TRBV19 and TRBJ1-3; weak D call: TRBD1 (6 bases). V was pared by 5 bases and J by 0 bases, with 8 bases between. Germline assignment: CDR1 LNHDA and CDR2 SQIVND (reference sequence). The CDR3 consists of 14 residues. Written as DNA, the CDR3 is TGTGCCAGTAGTGTGGGGGCCTCTGGAAACACCATATATTTT. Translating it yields CASSVGASGNTIYF.

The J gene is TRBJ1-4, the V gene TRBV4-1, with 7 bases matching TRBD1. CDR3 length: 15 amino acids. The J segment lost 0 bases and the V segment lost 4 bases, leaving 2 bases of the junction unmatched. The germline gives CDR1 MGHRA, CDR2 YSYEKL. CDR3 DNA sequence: TGCGCCAGCAGCCTAACAGGGGCAACTAATGAAAAACTGTTTTTT. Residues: CASSLTGATNEKLFF.

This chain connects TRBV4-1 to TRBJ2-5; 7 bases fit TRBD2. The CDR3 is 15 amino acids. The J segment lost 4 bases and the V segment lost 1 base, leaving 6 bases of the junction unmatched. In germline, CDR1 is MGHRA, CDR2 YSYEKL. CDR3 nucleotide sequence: TGCGCCAGCAGCCAAGGGGGGGGACTAAGAGAGACCCAGTACTTC. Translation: CASSQGGGLRETQYF.

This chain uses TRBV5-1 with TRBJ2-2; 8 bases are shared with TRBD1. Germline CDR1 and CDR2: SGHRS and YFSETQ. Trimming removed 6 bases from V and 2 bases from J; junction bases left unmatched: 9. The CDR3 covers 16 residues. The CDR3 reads CASNPTGQVNTGELFF. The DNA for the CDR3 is TGCGCCAGCAACCCCACGGGACAGGTTAACACCGGGGAGCTGTTTTTT.

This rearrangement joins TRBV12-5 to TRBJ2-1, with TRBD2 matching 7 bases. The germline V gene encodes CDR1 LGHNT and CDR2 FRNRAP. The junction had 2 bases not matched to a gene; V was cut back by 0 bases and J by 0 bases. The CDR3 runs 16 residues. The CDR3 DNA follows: TGTGCTAGTGGTTTGGTTCGCGGGGGCTCCTACAATGAGCAGTTCTTC. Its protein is CASGLVRGGSYNEQFF.

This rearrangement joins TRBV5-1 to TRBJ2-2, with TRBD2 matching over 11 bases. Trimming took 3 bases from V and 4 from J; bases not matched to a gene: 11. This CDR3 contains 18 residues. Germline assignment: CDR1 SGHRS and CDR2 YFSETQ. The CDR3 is CASSSSDTSGSLTGELFF. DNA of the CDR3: TGCGCCAGCAGCTCAAGTGACACTAGCGGGAGTCTCACCGGGGAGCTGTTTTTT.

The CDR3 nucleotides are TGTGCCAGCAGCCCCCAGACAGGGCCGCAGTATTTT. Encoded protein: CASSPQTGPQYF. V and J are TRBV5-4 and TRBJ2-3; 7 positions match TRBD1. The CDR3 totals 12 residues. Losses at the gene ends were 4 bases for V and 10 bases for J; bases not matched to a gene: 6. Per the germline V gene, CDR1 is SGHNT and CDR2 is YYREEE (reference sequence).

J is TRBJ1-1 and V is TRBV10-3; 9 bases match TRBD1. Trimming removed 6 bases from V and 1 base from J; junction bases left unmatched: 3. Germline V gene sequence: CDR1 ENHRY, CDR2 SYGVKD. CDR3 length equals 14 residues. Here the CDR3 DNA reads TGTGCCATCAGGGGACAGGGAACGAACACTGAAGCTTTCTTT. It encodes CAIRGQGTNTEAFF.

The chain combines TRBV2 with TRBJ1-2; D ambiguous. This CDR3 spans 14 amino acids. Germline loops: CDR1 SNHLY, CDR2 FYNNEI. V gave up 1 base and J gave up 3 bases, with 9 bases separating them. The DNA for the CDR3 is TGTGCCAGCAGTGAAGGAGGGCAGTACTATGGCTACACCTTC. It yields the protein CASSEGGQYYGYTF.

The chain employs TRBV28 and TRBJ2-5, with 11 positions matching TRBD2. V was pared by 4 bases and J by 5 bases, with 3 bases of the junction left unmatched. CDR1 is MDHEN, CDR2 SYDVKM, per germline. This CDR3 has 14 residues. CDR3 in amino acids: CASSSSGRTETQYF. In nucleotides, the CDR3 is TGTGCCAGCAGTTCTAGCGGGAGGACGGAGACCCAGTACTTC.

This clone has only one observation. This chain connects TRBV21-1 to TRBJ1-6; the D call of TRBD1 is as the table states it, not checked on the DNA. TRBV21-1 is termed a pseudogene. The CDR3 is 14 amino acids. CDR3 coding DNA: TGTGCCAGCAGGGAGGACAGGGGCGATTCACCCCTCCACTTT. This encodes CASREDRGDSPLHF.

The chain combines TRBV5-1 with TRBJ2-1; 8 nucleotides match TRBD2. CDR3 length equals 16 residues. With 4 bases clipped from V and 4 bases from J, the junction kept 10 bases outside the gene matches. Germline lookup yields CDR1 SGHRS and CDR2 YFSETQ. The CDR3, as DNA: TGCGCCAGCAGCCCAGGGGTAGCGGGAACTTACAATGAGCAGTTCTTC. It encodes CASSPGVAGTYNEQFF.

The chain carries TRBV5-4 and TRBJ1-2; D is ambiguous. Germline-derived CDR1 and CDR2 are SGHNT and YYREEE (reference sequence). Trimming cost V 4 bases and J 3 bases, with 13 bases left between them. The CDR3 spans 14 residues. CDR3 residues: CASSVGSRDYGYTF. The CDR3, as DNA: TGTGCCAGCAGCGTTGGATCCCGGGACTATGGCTACACCTTC. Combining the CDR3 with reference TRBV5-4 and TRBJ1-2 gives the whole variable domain ETGVTQSPTHLIKTRGQQVTLRCSSQSGHNTVSWYQQALGQGPQFIFQYYREEENGRGNFPPRFSGLQFPNYSSELNVNALELDDSALYLCASSVGSRDYGYTFGSGTRLTVV.

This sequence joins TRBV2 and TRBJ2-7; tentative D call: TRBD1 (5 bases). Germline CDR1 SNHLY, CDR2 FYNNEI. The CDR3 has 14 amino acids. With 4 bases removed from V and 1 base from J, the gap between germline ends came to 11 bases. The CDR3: CASSGQPVSYEQYV. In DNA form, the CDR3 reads TGTGCCAGCAGTGGACAGCCTGTGTCCTACGAGCAGTACGTC.

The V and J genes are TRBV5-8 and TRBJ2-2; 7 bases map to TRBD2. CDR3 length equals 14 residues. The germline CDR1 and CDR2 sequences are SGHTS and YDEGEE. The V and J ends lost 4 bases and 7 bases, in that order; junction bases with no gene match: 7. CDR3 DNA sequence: TGTGCCAGCAGCGCGGGACTATATAACGGGGAGCTGTTTTTT. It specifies CASSAGLYNGELFF.

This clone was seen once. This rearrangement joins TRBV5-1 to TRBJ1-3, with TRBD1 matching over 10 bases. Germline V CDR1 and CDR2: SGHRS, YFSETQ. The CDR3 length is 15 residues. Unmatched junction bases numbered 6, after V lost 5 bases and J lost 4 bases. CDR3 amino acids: CASSPWTGGGNTIYF. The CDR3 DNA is TGCGCCAGCAGTCCTTGGACAGGGGGAGGAAACACCATATATTTT.

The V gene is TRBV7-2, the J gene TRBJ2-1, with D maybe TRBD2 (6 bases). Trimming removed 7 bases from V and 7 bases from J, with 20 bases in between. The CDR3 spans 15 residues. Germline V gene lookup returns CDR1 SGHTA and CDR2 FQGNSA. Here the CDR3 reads CASKLARTSLNEQFF. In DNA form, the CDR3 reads TGTGCCAGCAAGCTAGCGCGAACGAGCCTAAATGAGCAGTTCTTC.

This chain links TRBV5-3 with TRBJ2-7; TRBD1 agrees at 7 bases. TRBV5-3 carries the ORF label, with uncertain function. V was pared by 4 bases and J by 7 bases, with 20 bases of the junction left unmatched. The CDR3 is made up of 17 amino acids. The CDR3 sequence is CARSTQGDSPPILEQYF. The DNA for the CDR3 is TGTGCCAGAAGCACGCAGGGGGACAGCCCCCCGATATTAGAGCAGTACTTC.

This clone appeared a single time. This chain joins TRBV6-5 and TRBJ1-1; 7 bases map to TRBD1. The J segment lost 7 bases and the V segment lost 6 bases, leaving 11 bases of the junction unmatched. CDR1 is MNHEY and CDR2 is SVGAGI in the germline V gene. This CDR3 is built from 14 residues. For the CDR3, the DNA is TGTGCCAGCAGCGACAGGGACGCGTACGGTGAAGCTTTCTTT. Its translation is CASSDRDAYGEAFF.

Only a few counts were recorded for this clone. The CDR3 nucleotides are TGTGCCAGCAGGGGCTTCACCGGGGAGCTGTTTTTT. Its translation: CASRGFTGELFF. The rearrangement joins TRBV28 to TRBJ2-2; D is unclear. Trimming shortened V by 6 bases and J by 4 bases, and 6 bases separated the two germline ends. The CDR3 has 12 amino acids. Germline V lookup: CDR1 MDHEN, CDR2 SYDVKM.

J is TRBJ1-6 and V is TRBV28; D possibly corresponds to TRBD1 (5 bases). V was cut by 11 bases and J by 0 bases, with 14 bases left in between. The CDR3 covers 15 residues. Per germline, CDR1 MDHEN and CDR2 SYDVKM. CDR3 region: CAGGTESSYNSPLHF. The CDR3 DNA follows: TGTGCCGGGGGGACGGAGAGCTCCTATAATTCACCCCTCCACTTT.

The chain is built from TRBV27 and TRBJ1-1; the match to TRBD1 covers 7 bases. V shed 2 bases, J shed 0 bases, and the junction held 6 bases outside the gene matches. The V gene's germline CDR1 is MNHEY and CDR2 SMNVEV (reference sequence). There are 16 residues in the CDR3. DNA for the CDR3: TGTGCCAGCAGTTTACGGCCCACAGGGGTGAACACTGAAGCTTTCTTT. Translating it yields CASSLRPTGVNTEAFF.

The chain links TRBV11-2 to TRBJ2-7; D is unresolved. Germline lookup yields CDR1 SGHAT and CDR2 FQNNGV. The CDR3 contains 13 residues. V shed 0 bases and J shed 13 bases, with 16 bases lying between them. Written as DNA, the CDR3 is TGTGCCAGCAGCTTAGATAGGTATGGGCAGGTCTACTTC. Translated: CASSLDRYGQVYF.

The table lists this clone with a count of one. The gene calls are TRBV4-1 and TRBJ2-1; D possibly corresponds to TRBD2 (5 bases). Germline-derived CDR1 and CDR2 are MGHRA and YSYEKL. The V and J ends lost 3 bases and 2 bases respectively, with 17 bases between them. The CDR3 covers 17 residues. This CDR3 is CASSQRVWERPYNEQFF. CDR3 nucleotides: TGCGCCAGCAGCCAGAGGGTGTGGGAGCGCCCCTACAATGAGCAGTTCTTC.

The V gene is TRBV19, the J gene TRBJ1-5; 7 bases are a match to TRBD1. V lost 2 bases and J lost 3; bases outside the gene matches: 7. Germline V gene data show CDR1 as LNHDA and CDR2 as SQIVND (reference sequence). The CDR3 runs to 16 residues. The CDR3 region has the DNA TGTGCCAGTAGTATACCGACAGGGCTTAACAATCAGCCCCAGCATTTT. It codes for CASSIPTGLNNQPQHF.

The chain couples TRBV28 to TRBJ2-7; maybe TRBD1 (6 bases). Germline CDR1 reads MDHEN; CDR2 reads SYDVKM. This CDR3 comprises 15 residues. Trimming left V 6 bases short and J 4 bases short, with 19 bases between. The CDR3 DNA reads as TGTGCCAGCAGACCCCCACAGGGAACGGTGTACGAGCAGTACTTC. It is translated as CASRPPQGTVYEQYF. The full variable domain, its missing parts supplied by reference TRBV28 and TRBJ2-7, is DVKVTQSSRYLVKRTGEKVFLECVQDMDHENMFWYRQDPGLGLRLIYFSYDVKMKEKGDIPEGYSVSREKKERFSLILESASTNQTSMYLCASRPPQGTVYEQYFGPGTRLTVT.

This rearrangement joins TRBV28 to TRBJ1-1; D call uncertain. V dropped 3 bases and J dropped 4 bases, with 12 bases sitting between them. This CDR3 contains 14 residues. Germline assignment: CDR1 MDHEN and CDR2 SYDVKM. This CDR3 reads CASSFTIRRTEAFF. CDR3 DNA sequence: TGTGCCAGCAGTTTTACTATCCGTCGCACTGAAGCTTTCTTT.

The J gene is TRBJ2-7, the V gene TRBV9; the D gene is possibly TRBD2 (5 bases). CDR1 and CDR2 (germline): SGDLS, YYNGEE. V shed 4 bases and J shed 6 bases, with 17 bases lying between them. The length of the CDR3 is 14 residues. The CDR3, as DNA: TGTGCCAGCAGCCCAGGATGGGGAGCCACCGAGCAGTACTTC. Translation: CASSPGWGATEQYF.